Listed below are T cell receptor beta chains from one sample, sequenced in a study of blood T cell repertoires in COVID-19. The assay was immunoSEQ multiplex PCR, and TCRdb's table has in-frame clones only and misses some. This sample yields about 44,000 clones, of which roughly nine tenths are seen a single time; around 16% belongs to the top ten. Sequenced input: peripheral blood. The receptors stem from a man between 65 and 80 years old with active COVID-19. Both conserved end residues are part of each CDR3. Fields, in order: J gene, clone size, D gene, V gene, CDR3 DNA, CDR3 protein. A D gene is named only where the DNA matches it firmly. Rows give clone size only sometimes, using once, few, many, or a class for an expanded clone.

TRBJ2-5 | . | TRBD1 | TRBV7-9 | TGTGCCAGCAGCCCATGGGGGACAGAAGAAGAGACCCAGTACTTC | CASSPWGTEEETQYF
TRBJ2-3 | few | . | TRBV4-3 | TGCGCCAGCAGCCAAGGGCGGAACTCAGATACGCAGTATTTT | CASSQGRNSDTQYF
TRBJ2-1 | . | TRBD1 | TRBV27 | TGTGCCAGCAGACGGGCAGGGGGTGCATACAATGAGCAGTTCTTC | CASRRAGGAYNEQFF
TRBJ1-4 | . | TRBD1 | TRBV6-5 | TGTGCCAGCAGTCCAGGGGGCCTCAATAATGAAAAACTGTTTTTT | CASSPGGLNNEKLFF
TRBJ1-5 | few | TRBD1 | TRBV7-3 | TGTGCCAGCAGCTGGACAGGGGACAATCAGCCCCAGCATTTT | CASSWTGDNQPQHF
TRBJ2-7 | . | TRBD2 | TRBV5-1 | TGCGCCAGCAGCCCGGGGACTAGCGGGGGGGATCCCTACGAGCAGTACTTC | CASSPGTSGGDPYEQYF
TRBJ1-2 | . | TRBD1 | TRBV4-3 | TGCGCCAGCAGCTTTGCTACACAGGGGTCCTATGGCTACACCTTC | CASSFATQGSYGYTF
TRBJ2-5 | . | TRBD1 | TRBV5-1 | TGCGCCAGCAGCTTGAGCGACAGGGGGCCGGAGACCCAGTACTTC | CASSLSDRGPETQYF
TRBJ1-1 | . | TRBD1 | TRBV5-6 | TGTGCCAGCAGCCTTACAGGGGCGCACACTGAAGCTTTCTTT | CASSLTGAHTEAFF
TRBJ1-1 | . | TRBD1 | TRBV7-3 | TGTGCCAGCAGCTCCCGGACAGGGGGCTTGGGTGAAGCTTTCTTT | CASSSRTGGLGEAFF
TRBJ2-1 | . | . | TRBV24-1 | TGTGCCACCAGTGAGGCTGGCAGCTCCTACAATGAGCAGTTCTTC | CATSEAGSSYNEQFF
TRBJ1-3 | . | . | TRBV19 | TGTGCCAGTAGCAACAGGGTCTCATCTGGAAACACCATATATTTT | CASSNRVSSGNTIYF
TRBJ2-7 | . | TRBD2 | TRBV13 | TGTGCCAGCAGCTTAGCGGGGGGGCTCTCCTACGAGCAGTACTTC | CASSLAGGLSYEQYF
TRBJ1-2 | . | . | TRBV28 | TGTGCCAGCAGTACATACACCTCACAGAACTATGGCTACACCTTC | CASSTYTSQNYGYTF
TRBJ1-3 | . | . | TRBV29-1 | TGCAGCGTTGAAGATCCGTTGGCAGGCACTGGAAACACCATATATTTT | CSVEDPLAGTGNTIYF
TRBJ2-7 | . | . | TRBV5-6 | TGTGCCAGCAGCTTGGCCCCCCCCCGGGTAGGCTGGTCCTACGAGCAGTACTTC | CASSLAPPRVGWSYEQYF
TRBJ1-2 | . | TRBD1 | TRBV27 | TGTGCCAGCAGTTCAAACAGGGGTAACTATGGCTACACCTTC | CASSSNRGNYGYTF
TRBJ1-2 | . | . | TRBV6-5 | TGTGCCAGCAGTTACTCACGGAACTATGGCTACACCTTC | CASSYSRNYGYTF
TRBJ1-2 | . | TRBD1 | TRBV10-3 | TGTGCCATCAGGGGGACAGGGGGCGCCTTTAACTATGGCTACACCTTC | CAIRGTGGAFNYGYTF
TRBJ1-3 | . | . | TRBV3-1/TRBV3-2 | TGTGCCAGCAGCCACGGACAGCGAAACACCATATATTTT | CASSHGQRNTIYF
TRBJ1-2 | . | . | TRBV7-2 | TGTGCCAGCAGCTTAGAGACTTCATCTAACCATGGCTACACCTTC | CASSLETSSNHGYTF
TRBJ1-1 | few | . | TRBV7-9 | TGTGCCAGCAGCCCCCGAGACACTGAAGCTTTCTTT | CASSPRDTEAFF
TRBJ2-1 | . | . | TRBV28 | TGTGCCAGCATGTGGGGGCCGGGTGAGCAGTTCTTC | CASMWGPGEQFF
TRBJ2-7 | . | TRBD1 | TRBV6-2/TRBV6-3 | TGTGCCAGCAGTTCCGCCGGAGGGACAGGGAGAGAGCAGTACTTC | CASSSAGGTGREQYF
TRBJ2-3 | . | . | TRBV12-5 | TGTGCTAGTGGTTTGGGAGCTTATAGCACAGATACGCAGTATTTT | CASGLGAYSTDTQYF
TRBJ2-7 | . | TRBD1 | TRBV7-9 | TGTGCCAGCAGCTTACCGGGACAGCCCTACGAGCAGTACTTC | CASSLPGQPYEQYF
TRBJ2-5 | . | . | TRBV6-4 | TGTGCCAGCAGTGCCAGTGACAGGTGTGAGACCCAGTACTTC | CASSASDRCETQYF
TRBJ1-6 | . | TRBD1 | TRBV7-9 | TGTGCCAGCAGCTTAGTACTTGACAGGGAATCACCCCTCCACTTT | CASSLVLDRESPLHF
TRBJ2-7 | . | TRBD1 | TRBV5-1 | TGCGCCAGCAGCCCCGGGACAGGGGGCTTGCAGTACTTC | CASSPGTGGLQYF
TRBJ2-5 | . | TRBD1 | TRBV25-1 | TGTGCCAGCAGTGACCCGGGACAGGGTCGCGAGACCCAGTACTTC | CASSDPGQGRETQYF
TRBJ1-1 | . | . | TRBV27 | TGTGCCAGCAGTTTGACAGGTTTTGGGACTGAAGCTTTCTTT | CASSLTGFGTEAFF
TRBJ2-5 | . | . | TRBV18 | TGTGCCAGCTCACCACCCAATCAGGGGCTGGGAGAGACCCAGTACTTC | CASSPPNQGLGETQYF
TRBJ2-7 | . | . | TRBV6-4 | TGTGCCAGCAAGGCCAGGGCCGAAGCGTCCTACGAGCAGTACTTC | CASKARAEASYEQYF
TRBJ2-5 | few | . | TRBV25-1 | TGTGCCAGCAGTTACGGTAGTTGGTACCAAGAGACCCAGTACTTC | CASSYGSWYQETQYF
TRBJ2-5 | . | . | TRBV2 | TGTGCCAGCAGGTCTAACCGGGCCGGGGGAGAGACCCAGTACTTC | CASRSNRAGGETQYF
TRBJ2-1 | . | . | TRBV11-2 | TGTGCCAGCAGCTTCCGGACAGGGAGGGGGGACAATGAGCAGTTCTTC | CASSFRTGRGDNEQFF
TRBJ1-2 | . | TRBD1 | TRBV6-5 | TGTGCCAGCAGTTACGAGACAGGGTTTAGAAGCTACACCTTC | CASSYETGFRSYTF
TRBJ2-7 | . | . | TRBV20-1 | TGCAGTGCTAGTTTCGACAGCGACGAGCAGTACTTC | CSASFDSDEQYF
TRBJ1-1 | few | . | TRBV5-1 | TGCGCCAGCAGCTTGACCGGGTTCGGGAACACTGAAGCTTTCTTT | CASSLTGFGNTEAFF
TRBJ1-2 | . | TRBD1 | TRBV6-4 | TGTGCCAGCAGTAGGACAGGGGGAAGTAACTATGGCTACACCTTC | CASSRTGGSNYGYTF
TRBJ2-1 | . | TRBD2 | TRBV24-1 | TGTGCCACCAGTGACGGACTAGCGGGATCATACAATGAGCAGTTCTTC | CATSDGLAGSYNEQFF
TRBJ1-2 | . | TRBD1 | TRBV7-9 | TGTGCCAGCGGAATGGACAGGGGATTTTTGGACTACACCTTC | CASGMDRGFLDYTF
TRBJ2-1 | . | . | TRBV3-1/TRBV3-2 | TGTGCCAGCAGGTCTTCCCTCGGGGGAACGTACAATGAGCAGTTCTTC | CASRSSLGGTYNEQFF
TRBJ2-7 | once | . | TRBV11-2 | TGTGCCAGCAGCTTATCCAGGGTCCACGAGCAGTACTTC | CASSLSRVHEQYF
TRBJ2-6 | . | TRBD2 | TRBV4-3 | TGCGCCAGCAGCCCGGGGGGGGCTACTTTCAGTGGGGCCAACGTCCTGACTTTC | CASSPGGATFSGANVLTF
TRBJ2-5 | . | . | TRBV6-1 | TGTGCCAGCAGTGAGTCCCCCGACAGGCAAGAGACCCAGTACTTC | CASSESPDRQETQYF
TRBJ1-1 | . | . | TRBV6-2/TRBV6-3 | TGTGCCAGCAGTTTCCCATCGACAGGGAACACTGAAGCTTTCTTT | CASSFPSTGNTEAFF
TRBJ2-2 | . | TRBD2 | TRBV6-5 | TGTGCCAGCATCACTGGCAGCGGGGACACCGGGGAGCTGTTTTTT | CASITGSGDTGELFF
TRBJ1-1 | . | . | TRBV19 | TGTGCCAGTAGTATGCTGGACTCCTGGGGCACTGAAGCTTTCTTT | CASSMLDSWGTEAFF
TRBJ2-7 | . | . | TRBV12-3/TRBV12-4 | TGTGCCAGCAGTCTATATTCTACCTACGAGCAGTACTTC | CASSLYSTYEQYF
TRBJ2-1 | . | . | TRBV11-3 | TGTGCCAGCAGCTTAGATGGGCAGGGCAATGAGCAGTTCTTC | CASSLDGQGNEQFF
TRBJ2-7 | . | . | TRBV7-9 | TGTGCCAGCAGCCGCGTTTGGCAGGGGAGCTCCTACGAGCAGTACTTC | CASSRVWQGSSYEQYF
TRBJ2-6 | . | . | TRBV10-3 | TGTGCCACCGGAACAGGGACCGGGGCCAACGTCCTGACTTTC | CATGTGTGANVLTF
TRBJ1-6 | . | . | TRBV12-3/TRBV12-4 | TGTGCCAGCAGCCCCGGGGGGAATTCACCCCTCCACTTT | CASSPGGNSPLHF
TRBJ2-7 | . | TRBD1 | TRBV5-6 | TGTGCCAGCAGCGTATTGGACAGGGGGCAGGACGAGCAGTACTTC | CASSVLDRGQDEQYF
TRBJ2-3 | . | . | TRBV13 | TGTGCCAGCAGCTTGCGGGGTTCATTGGGGACGCAGTATTTT | CASSLRGSLGTQYF
TRBJ2-7 | . | TRBD1 | TRBV9 | TGTGCCAGCAGCGTAGGGTTAGGACAGGGGGGCCACGAGCAGTACTTC | CASSVGLGQGGHEQYF